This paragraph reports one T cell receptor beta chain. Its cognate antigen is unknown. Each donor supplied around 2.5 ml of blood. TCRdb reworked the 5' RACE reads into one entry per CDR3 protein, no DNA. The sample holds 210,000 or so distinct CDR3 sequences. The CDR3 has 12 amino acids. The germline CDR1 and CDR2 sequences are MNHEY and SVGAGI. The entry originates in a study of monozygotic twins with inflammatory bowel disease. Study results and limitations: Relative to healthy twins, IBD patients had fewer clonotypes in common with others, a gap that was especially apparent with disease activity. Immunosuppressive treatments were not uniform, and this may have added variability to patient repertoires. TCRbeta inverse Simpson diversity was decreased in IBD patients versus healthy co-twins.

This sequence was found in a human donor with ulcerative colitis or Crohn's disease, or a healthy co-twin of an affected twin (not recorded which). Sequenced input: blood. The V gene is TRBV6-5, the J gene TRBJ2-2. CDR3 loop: CASSHPSGELFF.